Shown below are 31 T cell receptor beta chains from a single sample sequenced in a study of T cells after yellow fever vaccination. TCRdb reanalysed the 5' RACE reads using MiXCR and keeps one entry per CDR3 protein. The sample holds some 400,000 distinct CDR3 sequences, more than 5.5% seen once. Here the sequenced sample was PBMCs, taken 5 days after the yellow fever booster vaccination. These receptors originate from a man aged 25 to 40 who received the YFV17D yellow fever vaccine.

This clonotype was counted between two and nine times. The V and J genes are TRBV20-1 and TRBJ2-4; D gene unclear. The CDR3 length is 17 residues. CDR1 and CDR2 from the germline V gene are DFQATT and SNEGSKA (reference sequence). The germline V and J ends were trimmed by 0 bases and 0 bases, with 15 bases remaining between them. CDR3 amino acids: CSARDRQEKIAKNIQYF. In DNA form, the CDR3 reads TGCAGTGCTAGAGATAGGCAGGAGAAAATAGCCAAAAACATTCAGTACTTC.

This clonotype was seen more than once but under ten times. The DNA of the CDR3 is TGTGCCAGTAGTTTTCTGGGGGTCAGACAAGAGACCCAGTACTTC. Its protein product is CASSFLGVRQETQYF. The V gene is TRBV19, the J gene TRBJ2-5, with D perhaps given as TRBD1 or TRBD2 (5 bases each). Germline CDR1 LNHDA, CDR2 SQIVND (reference sequence). V was pared by 5 bases and J by 2 bases, with 15 bases between. CDR3 length equals 15 residues.

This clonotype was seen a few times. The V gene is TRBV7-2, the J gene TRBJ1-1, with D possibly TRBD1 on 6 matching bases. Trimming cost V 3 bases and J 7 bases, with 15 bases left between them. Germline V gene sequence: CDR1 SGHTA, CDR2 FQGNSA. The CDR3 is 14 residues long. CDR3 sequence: CASSLEGGAGEAFF. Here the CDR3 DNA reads TGTGCCAGCAGCTTGGAGGGGGGCGCTGGTGAAGCTTTCTTT.

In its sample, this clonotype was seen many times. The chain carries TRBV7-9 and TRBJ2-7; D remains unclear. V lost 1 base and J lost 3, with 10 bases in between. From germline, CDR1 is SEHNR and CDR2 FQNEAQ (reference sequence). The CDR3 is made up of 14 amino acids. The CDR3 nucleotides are TGTGCCAGCAGCTTAGTCGGACGGAACTACGAGCAGTACTTC. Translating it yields CASSLVGRNYEQYF.

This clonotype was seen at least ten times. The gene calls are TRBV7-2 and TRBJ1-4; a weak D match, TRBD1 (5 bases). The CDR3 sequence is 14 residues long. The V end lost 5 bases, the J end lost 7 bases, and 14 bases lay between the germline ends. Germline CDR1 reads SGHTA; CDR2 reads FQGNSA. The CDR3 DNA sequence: TGTGCCAGCAGCGCACAGGTTGCGGGTGAAAAACTGTTTTTT. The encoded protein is CASSAQVAGEKLFF.

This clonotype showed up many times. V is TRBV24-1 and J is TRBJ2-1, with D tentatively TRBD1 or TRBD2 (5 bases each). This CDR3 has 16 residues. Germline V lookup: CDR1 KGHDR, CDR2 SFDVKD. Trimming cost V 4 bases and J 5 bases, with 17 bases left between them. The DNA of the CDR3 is TGTGCCACCAGTGAAGCCCTACCGGGGCACAACAATGAGCAGTTCTTC. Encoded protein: CATSEALPGHNNEQFF.

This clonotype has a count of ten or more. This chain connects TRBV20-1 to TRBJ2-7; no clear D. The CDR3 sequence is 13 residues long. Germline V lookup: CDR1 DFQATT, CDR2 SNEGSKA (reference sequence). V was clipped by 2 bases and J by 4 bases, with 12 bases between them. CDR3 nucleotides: TGCAGTGCTAGACTAGTCTCCAGATACGAGCAGTACTTC. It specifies CSARLVSRYEQYF.

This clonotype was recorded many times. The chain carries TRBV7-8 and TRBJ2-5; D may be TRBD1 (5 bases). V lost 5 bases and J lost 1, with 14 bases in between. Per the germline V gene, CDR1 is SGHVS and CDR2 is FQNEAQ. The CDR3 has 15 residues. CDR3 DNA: TGTGCCAGCAGCACTGCCCAGACAGCCCAAGAGACCCAGTACTTC. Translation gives CASSTAQTAQETQYF.

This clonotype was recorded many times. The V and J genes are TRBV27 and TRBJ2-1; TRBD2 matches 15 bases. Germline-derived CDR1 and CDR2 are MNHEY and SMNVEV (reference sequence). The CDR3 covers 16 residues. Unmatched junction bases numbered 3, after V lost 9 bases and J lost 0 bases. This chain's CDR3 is CASGTSGRSSYNEQFF. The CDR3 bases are TGTGCCAGTGGGACTAGCGGGAGGAGCTCCTACAATGAGCAGTTCTTC.

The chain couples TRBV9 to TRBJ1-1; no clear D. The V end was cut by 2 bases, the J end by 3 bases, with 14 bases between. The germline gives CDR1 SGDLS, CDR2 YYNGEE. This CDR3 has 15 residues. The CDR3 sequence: CASSVSPQKDTEAFF. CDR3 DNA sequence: TGTGCCAGCAGCGTTTCCCCGCAAAAGGACACTGAAGCTTTCTTT.

CDR3 amino acids: CASTGWLGGNTIYF. CDR3 DNA sequence: TGTGCCTCTACAGGATGGTTGGGTGGAAACACCATATATTTT. The chain couples TRBV30 to TRBJ1-3; D is perhaps TRBD1 (5 bases). CDR1 and CDR2 (germline): GTSNPN, SVGIG (reference sequence). The CDR3 extends over 14 amino acids. Trimming stripped 7 bases from V and 3 bases from J, with 16 bases between.

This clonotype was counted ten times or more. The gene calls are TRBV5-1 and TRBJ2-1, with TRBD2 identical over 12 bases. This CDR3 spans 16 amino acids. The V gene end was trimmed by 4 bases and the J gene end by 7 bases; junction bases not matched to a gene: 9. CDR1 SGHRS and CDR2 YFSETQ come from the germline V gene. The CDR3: CASSPKLAGGGNEQFF. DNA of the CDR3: TGCGCCAGCAGCCCAAAACTAGCGGGAGGAGGAAATGAGCAGTTCTTC. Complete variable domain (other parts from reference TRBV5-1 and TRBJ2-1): KAGVTQTPRYLIKTRGQQVTLSCSPISGHRSVSWYQQTPGQGLQFLFEYFSETQRNKGNFPGRFSGRQFSNSRSEMNVSTLELGDSALYLCASSPKLAGGGNEQFFGPGTRLTVL.

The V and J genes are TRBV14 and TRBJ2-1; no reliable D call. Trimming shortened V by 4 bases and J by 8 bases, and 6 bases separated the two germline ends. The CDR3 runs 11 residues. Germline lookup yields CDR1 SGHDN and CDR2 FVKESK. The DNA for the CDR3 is TGTGCCAGCAGCCGCTGGGATGAGCAGTTCTTC. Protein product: CASSRWDEQFF. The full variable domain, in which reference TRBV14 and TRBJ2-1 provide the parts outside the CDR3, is EAGVTQFPSHSVIEKGQTVTLRCDPISGHDNLYWYRRVMGKEIKFLLHFVKESKQDESGMPNNRFLAERTGGTYSTLKVQPAELEDSGVYFCASSRWDEQFFGPGTRLTVL.

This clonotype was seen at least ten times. The CDR3 is CASSYGGQETQYF. CDR3 coding DNA: TGTGCCAGCAGTTATGGGGGGCAAGAGACCCAGTACTTC. The V and J genes are TRBV6-5 and TRBJ2-5, with D maybe TRBD2 (6 bases). The CDR3 covers 13 residues. Germline V gene lookup returns CDR1 MNHEY and CDR2 SVGAGI. Trimming stripped 3 bases from V and 2 bases from J, with 7 bases between.

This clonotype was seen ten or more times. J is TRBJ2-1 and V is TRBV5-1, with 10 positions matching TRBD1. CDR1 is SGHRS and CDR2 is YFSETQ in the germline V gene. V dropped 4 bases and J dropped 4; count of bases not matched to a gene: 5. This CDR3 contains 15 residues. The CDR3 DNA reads TGCGCCAGCAGCCAGGGACAGGGGCTGTACAATGAGCAGTTCTTC. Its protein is CASSQGQGLYNEQFF.

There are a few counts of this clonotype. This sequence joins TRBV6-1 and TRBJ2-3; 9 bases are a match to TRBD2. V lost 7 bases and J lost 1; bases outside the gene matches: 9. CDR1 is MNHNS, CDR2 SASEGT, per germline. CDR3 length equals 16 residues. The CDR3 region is CASIHPLAGGTDTQYF. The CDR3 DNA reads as TGTGCCAGCATTCATCCTTTAGCGGGAGGCACAGATACGCAGTATTTT.

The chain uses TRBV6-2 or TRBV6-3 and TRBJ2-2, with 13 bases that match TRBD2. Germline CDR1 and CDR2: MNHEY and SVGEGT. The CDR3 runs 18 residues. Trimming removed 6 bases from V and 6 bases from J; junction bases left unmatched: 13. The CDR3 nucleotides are TGTGCCAGCAGACCCACAGGAACTAGCGGGAGGGCCGCCGGGGAGCTGTTTTTT. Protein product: CASRPTGTSGRAAGELFF.

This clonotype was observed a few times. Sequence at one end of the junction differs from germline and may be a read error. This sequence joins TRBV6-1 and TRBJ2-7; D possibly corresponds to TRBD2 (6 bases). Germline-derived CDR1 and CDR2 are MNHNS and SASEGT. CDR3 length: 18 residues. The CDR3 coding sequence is TGTGCCATCAGTACGGAGGGTTGGGTGGGGCGGGCTGGCGACGAGCAGTACTTC. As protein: CAISTEGWVGRAGDEQYF.

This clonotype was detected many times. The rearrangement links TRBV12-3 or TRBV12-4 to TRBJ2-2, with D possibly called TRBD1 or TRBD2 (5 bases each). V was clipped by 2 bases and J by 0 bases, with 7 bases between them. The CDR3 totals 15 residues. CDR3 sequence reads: CASSLRGPNTGELFF. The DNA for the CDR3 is TGTGCCAGCAGTTTAAGGGGACCGAACACCGGGGAGCTGTTTTTT.

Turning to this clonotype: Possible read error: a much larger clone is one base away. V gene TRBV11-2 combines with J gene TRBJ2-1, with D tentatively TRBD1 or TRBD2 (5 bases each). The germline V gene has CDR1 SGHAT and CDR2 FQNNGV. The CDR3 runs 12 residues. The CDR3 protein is CAGSLGTREQFF. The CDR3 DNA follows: TGTGCCGGCAGCTTAGGGACGCGGGAGCAGTTCTTC.

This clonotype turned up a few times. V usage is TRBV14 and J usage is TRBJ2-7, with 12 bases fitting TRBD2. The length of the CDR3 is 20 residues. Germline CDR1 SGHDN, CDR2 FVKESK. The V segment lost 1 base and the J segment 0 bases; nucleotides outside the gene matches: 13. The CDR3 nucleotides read TGTGCCAGCAGCCAAGGGAATCCACTAGCGGGAGGCTCCTTCTCCTACGAGCAGTACTTC. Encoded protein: CASSQGNPLAGGSFSYEQYF. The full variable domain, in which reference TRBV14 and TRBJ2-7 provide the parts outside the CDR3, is EAGVTQFPSHSVIEKGQTVTLRCDPISGHDNLYWYRRVMGKEIKFLLHFVKESKQDESGMPNNRFLAERTGGTYSTLKVQPAELEDSGVYFCASSQGNPLAGGSFSYEQYFGPGTRLTVT.

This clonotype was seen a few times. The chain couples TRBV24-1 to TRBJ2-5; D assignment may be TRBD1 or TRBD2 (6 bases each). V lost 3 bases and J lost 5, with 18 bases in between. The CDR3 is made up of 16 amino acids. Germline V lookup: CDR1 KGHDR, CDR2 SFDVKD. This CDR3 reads CATSDPKGGDAETQYF. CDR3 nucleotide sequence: TGTGCCACCAGTGATCCAAAGGGGGGAGACGCGGAGACCCAGTACTTC.

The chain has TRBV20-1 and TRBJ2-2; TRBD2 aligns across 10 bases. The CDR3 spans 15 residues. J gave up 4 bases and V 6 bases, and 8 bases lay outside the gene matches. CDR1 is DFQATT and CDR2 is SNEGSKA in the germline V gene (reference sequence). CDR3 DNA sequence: TGCAGTGCGACCGGGACTAGCGTCATCACCGGGGAGCTGTTTTTT. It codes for CSATGTSVITGELFF.

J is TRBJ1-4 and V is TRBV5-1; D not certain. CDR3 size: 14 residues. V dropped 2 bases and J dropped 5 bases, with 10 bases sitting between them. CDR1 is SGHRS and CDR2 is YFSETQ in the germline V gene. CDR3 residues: CASSFSDGNEKLFF. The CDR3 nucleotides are TGCGCCAGCAGCTTTTCGGACGGAAATGAAAAACTGTTTTTT.

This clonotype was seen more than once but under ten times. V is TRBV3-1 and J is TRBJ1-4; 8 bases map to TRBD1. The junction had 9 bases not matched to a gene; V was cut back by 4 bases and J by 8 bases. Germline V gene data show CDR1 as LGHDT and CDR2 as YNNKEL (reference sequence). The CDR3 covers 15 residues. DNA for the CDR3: TGTGCCAGCAGCCTAACTTGGACAGGGTCCGAAAAACTGTTTTTT. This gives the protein CASSLTWTGSEKLFF. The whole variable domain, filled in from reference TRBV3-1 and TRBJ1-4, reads DTAVSQTPKYLVTQMGNDKSIKCEQNLGHDTMYWYKQDSKKFLKIMFSYNNKELIINETVPNRFSPKSPDKAHLNLHINSLELGDSAVYFCASSLTWTGSEKLFFGSGTQLSVL.

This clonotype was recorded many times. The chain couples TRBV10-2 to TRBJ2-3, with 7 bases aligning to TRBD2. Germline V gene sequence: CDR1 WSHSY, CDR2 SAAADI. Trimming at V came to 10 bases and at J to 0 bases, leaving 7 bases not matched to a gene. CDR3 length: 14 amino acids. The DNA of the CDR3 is TGCGCCACCCTTCTAGCGGTTAGCACAGATACGCAGTATTTT. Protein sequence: CATLLAVSTDTQYF.

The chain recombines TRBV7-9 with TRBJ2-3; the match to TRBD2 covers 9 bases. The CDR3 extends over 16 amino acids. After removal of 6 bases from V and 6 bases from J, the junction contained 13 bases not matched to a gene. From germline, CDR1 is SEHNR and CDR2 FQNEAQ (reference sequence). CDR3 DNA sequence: TGTGCCAGCAGTTTCTTAGCGGGAGCACGTTCGGATACGCAGTATTTT. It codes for CASSFLAGARSDTQYF.

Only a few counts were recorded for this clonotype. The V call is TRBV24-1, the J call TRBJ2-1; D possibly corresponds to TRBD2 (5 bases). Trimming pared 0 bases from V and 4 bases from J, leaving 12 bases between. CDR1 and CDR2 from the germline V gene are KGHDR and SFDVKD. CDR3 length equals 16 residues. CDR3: CATSDLRGRGYNEQFF. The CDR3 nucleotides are TGTGCCACCAGTGATTTGCGAGGACGGGGATACAATGAGCAGTTCTTC.

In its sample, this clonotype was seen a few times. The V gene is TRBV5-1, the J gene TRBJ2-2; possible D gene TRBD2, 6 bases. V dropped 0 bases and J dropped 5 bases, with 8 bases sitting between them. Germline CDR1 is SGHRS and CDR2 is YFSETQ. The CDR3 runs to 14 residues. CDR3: CASSLGGETGELFF. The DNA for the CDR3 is TGCGCCAGCAGCTTGGGGGGGGAGACCGGGGAGCTGTTTTTT.

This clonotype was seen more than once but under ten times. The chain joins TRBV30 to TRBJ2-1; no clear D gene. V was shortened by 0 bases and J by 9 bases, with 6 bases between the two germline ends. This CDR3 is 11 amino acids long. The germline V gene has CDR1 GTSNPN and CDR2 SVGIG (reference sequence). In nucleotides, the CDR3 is TGTGCCTGGAGTGTAGTGGGTGAGCAGTTCTTC. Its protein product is CAWSVVGEQFF.

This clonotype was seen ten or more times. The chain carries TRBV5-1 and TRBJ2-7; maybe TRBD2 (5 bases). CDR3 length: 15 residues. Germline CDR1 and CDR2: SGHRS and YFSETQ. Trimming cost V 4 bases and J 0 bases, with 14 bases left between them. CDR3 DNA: TGCGCCAGCAGCGGTGGCGGAGGCCTCTCCTACGAGCAGTACTTC. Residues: CASSGGGGLSYEQYF.